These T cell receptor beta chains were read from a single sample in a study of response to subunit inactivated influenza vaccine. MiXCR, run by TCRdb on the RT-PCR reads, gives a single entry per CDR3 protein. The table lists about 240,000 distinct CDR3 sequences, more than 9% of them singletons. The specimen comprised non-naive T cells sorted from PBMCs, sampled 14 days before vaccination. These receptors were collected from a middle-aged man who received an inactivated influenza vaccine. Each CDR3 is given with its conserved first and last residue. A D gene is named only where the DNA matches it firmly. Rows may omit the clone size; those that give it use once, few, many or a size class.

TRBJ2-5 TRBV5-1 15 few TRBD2 TGCGCCAGCAGCTTGGAATCTAGCGGGGGAGAGACCCAGTACTTC CASSLESSGGETQYF
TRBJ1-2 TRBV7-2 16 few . TGTGCCAGCAGCTTAGCCCAGACACCGGGAGGCTATGGCTACACCTTC CASSLAQTPGGYGYTF
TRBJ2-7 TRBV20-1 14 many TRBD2 TGCAGTGCTCCCCGGCCGGGGGGAACCTACGAGCAGTACTTC CSAPRPGGTYEQYF
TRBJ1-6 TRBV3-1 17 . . TGTGCCAGCAGCCAAGGGCAGGGGATCACCTATAATTCACCCCTCCACTTT CASSQGQGITYNSPLHF
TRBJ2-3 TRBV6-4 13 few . TGTGCCAGCAGTGTGGACCAGGAGGATACGCAGTATTTT CASSVDQEDTQYF
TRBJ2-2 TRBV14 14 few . TGTGCCAGCAGCCTAAGGGTTAGCACCGGGGAGCTGTTTTTT CASSLRVSTGELFF
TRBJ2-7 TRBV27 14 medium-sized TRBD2 TGTGCCAGCAGCCGACTAGCGGGAACCAACGAGCAGTACTTC CASSRLAGTNEQYF
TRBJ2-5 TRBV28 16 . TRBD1 TGTGCCAGCAAAGAATCCCGGACAGGACTCCAAGAGACCCAGTACTTC CASKESRTGLQETQYF
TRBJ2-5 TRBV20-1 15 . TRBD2 TGCAGTGCCACCGGACTAGCGGGAGAACAAGAGACCCAGTACTTC CSATGLAGEQETQYF
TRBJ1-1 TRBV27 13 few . TGTGCCAGCAGTTTAAGCAGGCTTACTGAAGCTTTCTTT CASSLSRLTEAFF
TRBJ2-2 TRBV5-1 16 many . TGCGCCAGCAGCTTGGCCCCACAGGGAAACACCGGGGAGCTGTTTTTT CASSLAPQGNTGELFF
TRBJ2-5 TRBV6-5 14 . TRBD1 TGTGCCAGCAGTTCGGGACAGGGAGCGGAGACCCAGTACTTC CASSSGQGAETQYF
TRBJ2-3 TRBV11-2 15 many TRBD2 TGTGCCAGCAGCTTCAAGCGGGGGGGCTTCGATACGCAGTATTTT CASSFKRGGFDTQYF
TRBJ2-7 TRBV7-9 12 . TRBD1 TGTGCCAGCAGCCCACAGGGGATAGAGCAGTACTTC CASSPQGIEQYF
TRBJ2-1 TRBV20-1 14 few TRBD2 TGCAGTGCCACCCTAGCGGGCGTCGACAATGAGCAGTTCTTC CSATLAGVDNEQFF
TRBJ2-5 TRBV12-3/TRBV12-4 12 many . TGTGCCAGCAGGGCAGTTGAAGAGACCCAGTACTTC CASRAVEETQYF
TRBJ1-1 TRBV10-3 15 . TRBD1 TGTGCCATCAGTGCCGCCGGGACAGGGAACACTGAAGCTTTCTTT CAISAAGTGNTEAFF
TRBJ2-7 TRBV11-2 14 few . TGTGCCAGCAGCCGGGCAGAGGGGACTTACGAGCAGTACTTC CASSRAEGTYEQYF
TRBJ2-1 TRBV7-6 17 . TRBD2 TGTGCCAGCAGCTTAGGTGAAGCGGGGGGGCCGGGCAATGAGCAGTTCTTC CASSLGEAGGPGNEQFF
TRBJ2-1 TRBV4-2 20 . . TGTGCCAGCAGCCAAGAACCCGGGACACTCGACCTAAGCTCCTACAATGAGCAGTTCTTC CASSQEPGTLDLSSYNEQFF
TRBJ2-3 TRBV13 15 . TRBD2 TGTGCCAGCAGGCCCCCGGGGGGGCTTACAGATACGCAGTATTTT CASRPPGGLTDTQYF
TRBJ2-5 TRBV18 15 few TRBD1 TGTGCCAGCTCACCCCTGACAGGGGGGCAAGAGACCCAGTACTTC CASSPLTGGQETQYF
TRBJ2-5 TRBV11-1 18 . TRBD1 TGTGCTAGCGGATCCCACAGGGGGCAGCGGCGGGACCAAGAGACCCAGTACTTC CASGSHRGQRRDQETQYF
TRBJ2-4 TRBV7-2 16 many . TGTGCCAGCAGCTTAGGACCGGACCCTCTGAGAAACATTCAGTACTTC CASSLGPDPLRNIQYF
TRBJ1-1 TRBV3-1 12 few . TGTGCCAGCAGCCAAGGGAAAATGGAAGCTTTCTTT CASSQGKMEAFF
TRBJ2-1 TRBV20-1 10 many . TGCAGTGCTAGTAAGGATGAGCAGTTCTTC CSASKDEQFF
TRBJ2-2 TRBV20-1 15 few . TGCAGTGCTAGAGGACTAACGACGCTCACCGGGGAGCTGTTTTTT CSARGLTTLTGELFF
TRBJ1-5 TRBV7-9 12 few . TGTGCCAGCAGCATCCCGGGAGGTCCTCACCATTTT CASSIPGGPHHF
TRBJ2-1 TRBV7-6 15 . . TGTGCCAGCAGCTGGGTCGGGGGTTCCTTCAATGAGCAGTTCTTC CASSWVGGSFNEQFF
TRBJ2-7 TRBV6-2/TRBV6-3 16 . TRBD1 TGTGCCAGCACCCCCGACAGGGTCCCTTTCCTCTACGAGCAGTACTTC CASTPDRVPFLYEQYF
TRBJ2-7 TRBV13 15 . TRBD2 TGTGCCAGCAGCCCCTCTTCCGGGGGGTCCTACGAGCAGTACTTC CASSPSSGGSYEQYF
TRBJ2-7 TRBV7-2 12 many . TGTGCCAGCAGCTCACAGGGTGACGAGCAGTACTTC CASSSQGDEQYF
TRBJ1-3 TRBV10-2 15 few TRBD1 TGCGCCAGCTGGACAGGGGACTTCTCTGGAAACACCATATATTTT CASWTGDFSGNTIYF
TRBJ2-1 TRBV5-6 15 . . TGTGCCAGCAGCTCGGGACTCAGGTATGGCAATGAGCAGTTCTTC CASSSGLRYGNEQFF
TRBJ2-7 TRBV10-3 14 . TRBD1 TGTGCCATCAGCCGGGACAGGGGTGCTTACGAGCAGTACTTC CAISRDRGAYEQYF
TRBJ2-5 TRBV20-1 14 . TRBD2 TGCAGTGCTACGGGACTAGCGGTCCAGGGGACCCAGTACTTC CSATGLAVQGTQYF
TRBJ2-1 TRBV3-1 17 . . TGTGCCAGCAGCCAAGATGAGGAGCCAGGCTCCTACAATGAGCAGTTCTTC CASSQDEEPGSYNEQFF
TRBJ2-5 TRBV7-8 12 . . TGTGCCAGCAGCTTAGGACCAGAGACCCAGTACTTC CASSLGPETQYF
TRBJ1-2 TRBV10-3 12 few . TGTGCCAGCGTAGAGGGGCGCGATGGCTACACCTTC CASVEGRDGYTF
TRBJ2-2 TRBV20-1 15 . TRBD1 TGCAGTGCACCTAGAGGGGGCGGGAACACCGGGGAGCTGTTTTTT CSAPRGGGNTGELFF
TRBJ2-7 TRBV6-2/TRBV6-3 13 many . TGTGCCAGCAGAGATGGGAGTGCCCACGAGCAGTACTTC CASRDGSAHEQYF
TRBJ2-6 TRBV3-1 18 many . TGTGCCAGCAGCCAAGTGTCTTGGCGAAGCTCTGGGGCCAACGTCCTGACTTTC CASSQVSWRSSGANVLTF